The rows below give T cell receptor beta chains drawn from one sample of a study of blood T cells in healthy people across ages. TCRdb analysed the 5' RACE reads with MiXCR anew, one entry per CDR3 protein. The data hold over 1,500,000 distinct CDR3 sequences, with roughly two fifths observed a single time. The sample comprised blood. Receptor source: a human donor in good health. The conserved cysteine and the conserved F or W are not part of the CDR3 here. Clone size appears in some rows only: once, few, many, or a class for an expanded clone.

V gene	J gene	clone size	CDR3 protein
TRBV7-9	TRBJ1-1	.	ASSLLDGPGAAF
TRBV10-3	TRBJ2-7	.	AIRGRDSSYEQY
TRBV20-1	TRBJ2-1	few	SAIPAPRGGPYHEQF
TRBV13	TRBJ2-7	.	ASGIAGNLYEQY
TRBV7-9	TRBJ1-2	.	ASSLGPGFNYGYT
TRBV6-5	TRBJ2-5	.	ASSFLTSGEGETQY
TRBV11-1	TRBJ2-5	.	ASSLFSGLPNRETQY
TRBV20-1	TRBJ1-2	few	SGTGPPNTYGYT
TRBV7-2	TRBJ2-3	few	ASSGRTGLTDTQY
TRBV4-1	TRBJ2-7	few	ASSPGDSQQY
TRBV7-9	TRBJ2-7	.	ASSAAGASSYEQY
TRBV12-3/TRBV12-4	TRBJ2-5	few	ASTARRGTQY
TRBV4-1	TRBJ2-2	.	ASSQRGNTGELF
TRBV5-1	TRBJ2-3	.	ASSLGTRGVSDTQY
TRBV4-1	TRBJ1-1	.	ASSLSSAPGSEAF
TRBV6-2/TRBV6-3	TRBJ2-7	.	ASIGTGASPSPYEQY
TRBV20-1	TRBJ1-1	.	SARDFGGTGSF
TRBV28	TRBJ1-2	few	ASSFPGRALNYGYT
TRBV20-1	TRBJ2-1	.	SARLAGPGAYNEQF
TRBV11-2	TRBJ2-3	few	ASSLGGAASGKHDTQY
TRBV2	TRBJ2-5	few	ASTRDRVVETQY
TRBV4-1	TRBJ1-4	.	ASSDPPSATNEKLF
TRBV2	TRBJ2-5	.	ASRWDRQGTETQY
TRBV7-2	TRBJ1-4	.	ASSLALGAINEKLF
TRBV10-3	TRBJ1-2	.	ASQDTQGQGGWGYT
TRBV28	TRBJ2-1	.	VSSPGQGTNEQF
TRBV12-3/TRBV12-4	TRBJ2-1	many	ASSLTDNEQF
TRBV12-3/TRBV12-4	TRBJ2-5	many	ASSPGQVEGETQY
TRBV12-3/TRBV12-4	TRBJ2-1	few	ASRELAGYNEQF
TRBV6-6	TRBJ2-5	.	ASSYTTGQGVGTQY
TRBV27	TRBJ2-6	.	ASSSAILQRLSSGANVLT
TRBV6-2/TRBV6-3	TRBJ1-2	few	ASSWGHLYGYT
TRBV12-3/TRBV12-4	TRBJ2-7	few	ASSFGTGGAEEQY
TRBV6-5	TRBJ2-1	.	ASSYSGEDNEQF
TRBV7-6	TRBJ2-3	.	ASSLAKTDTQY
TRBV7-2	TRBJ2-3	.	ASSLRLADTTDTQY
TRBV3-1	TRBJ2-5	.	ASSQDPLGQETQY
TRBV9	TRBJ2-5	once	ASSVDLGAQETQY
TRBV19	TRBJ2-7	.	ASSRDQTSYEQY
TRBV12-3/TRBV12-4	TRBJ1-1	.	ASSFGRTGGPNTEAF
TRBV29-1	TRBJ2-5	few	SVVEGGGETQY
TRBV7-9	TRBJ2-1	.	ASSSLTTTYNEQF
TRBV6-5	TRBJ2-3	.	ASSSTGDRTDTQY
TRBV11-2	TRBJ2-5	few	ASSLARAGLIQETQY
TRBV3-1	TRBJ2-1	.	ASSPRIPYNEQF
TRBV9	TRBJ2-3	.	ASSTQRTGGTADTQY
TRBV5-5	TRBJ1-2	few	ASSYDGTPRTGNYGYT
TRBV7-2	TRBJ2-1	few	ASSLDGAGPYNEQF